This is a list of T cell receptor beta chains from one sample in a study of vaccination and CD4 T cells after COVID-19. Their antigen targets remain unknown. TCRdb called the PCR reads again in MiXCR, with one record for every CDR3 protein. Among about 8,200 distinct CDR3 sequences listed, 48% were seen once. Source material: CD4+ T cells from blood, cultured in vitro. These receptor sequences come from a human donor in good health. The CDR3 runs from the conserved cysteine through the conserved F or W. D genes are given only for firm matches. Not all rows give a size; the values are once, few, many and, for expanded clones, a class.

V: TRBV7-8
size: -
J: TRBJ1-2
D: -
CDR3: CASSFSTVNYGYTF
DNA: TGTGCCAGCAGCTTCTCGACGGTGAACTATGGCTACACCTTC

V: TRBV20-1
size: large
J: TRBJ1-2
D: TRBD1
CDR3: CSADTGGYGYTF
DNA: TGCAGTGCTGATACAGGGGGCTATGGCTACACCTTC

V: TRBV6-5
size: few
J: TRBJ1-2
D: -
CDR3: CASSYSGDGYTF
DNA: TGTGCCAGCAGTTACTCCGGGGATGGCTACACCTTC

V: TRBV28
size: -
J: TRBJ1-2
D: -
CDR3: CASAEGRDFYGYTF
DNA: TGTGCCAGCGCCGAGGGGCGGGACTTCTATGGCTACACCTTC

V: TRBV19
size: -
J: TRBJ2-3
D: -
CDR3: CASSSTGEDTQYF
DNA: TGTGCCAGTAGTTCGACGGGGGAGGATACGCAGTATTTT

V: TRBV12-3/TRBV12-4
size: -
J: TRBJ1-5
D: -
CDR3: CASSSQGFSQPQHF
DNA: TGTGCCAGCAGTTCGCAGGGGTTCAGTCAGCCCCAGCATTTT

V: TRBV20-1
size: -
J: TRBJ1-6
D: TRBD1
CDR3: CSAGTGGRPLHF
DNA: TGCAGTGCCGGGACAGGGGGTAGACCCCTCCACTTT

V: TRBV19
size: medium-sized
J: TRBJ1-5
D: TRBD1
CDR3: CASTQNRGPNQPQHF
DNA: TGTGCCAGCACCCAGAACAGGGGCCCCAATCAGCCCCAGCATTTT

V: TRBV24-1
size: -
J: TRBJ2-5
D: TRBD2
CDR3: CATSDLGTSGGETQYF
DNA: TGTGCCACCAGTGATTTAGGGACTAGCGGGGGGGAGACCCAGTACTTC

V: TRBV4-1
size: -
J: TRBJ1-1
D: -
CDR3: CASSQGRGGNTEAFF
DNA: TGCGCCAGCAGCCAAGGCCGGGGGGGGAACACTGAAGCTTTCTTT

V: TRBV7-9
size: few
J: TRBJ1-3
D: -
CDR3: CASSLEGHSSGNTIYF
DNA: TGTGCCAGCAGCCTAGAGGGGCACTCCTCTGGAAACACCATATATTTT

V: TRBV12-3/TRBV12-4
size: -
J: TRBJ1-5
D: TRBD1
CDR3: CASSLWGQGAHQPQHF
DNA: TGTGCCAGCAGTTTATGGGGACAGGGGGCTCATCAGCCCCAGCATTTT

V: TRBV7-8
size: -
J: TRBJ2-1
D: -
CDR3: CAVLHREGEQFF
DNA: TGTGCCGTGCTCCACAGGGAAGGTGAGCAGTTCTTC

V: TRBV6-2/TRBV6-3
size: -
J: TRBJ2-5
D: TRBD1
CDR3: CASSLTGTAYLGETQYF
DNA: TGTGCCAGCAGTTTGACCGGGACAGCTTATCTGGGGGAGACCCAGTACTTC

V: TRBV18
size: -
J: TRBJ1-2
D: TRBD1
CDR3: CASSPRGQAPGANYGYTF
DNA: TGTGCCAGCTCACCAAGGGGACAGGCCCCGGGGGCTAACTATGGCTACACCTTC

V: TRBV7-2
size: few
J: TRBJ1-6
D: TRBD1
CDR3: CASSPTSGTGDSPLHF
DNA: TGTGCCAGCAGCCCAACCTCCGGGACAGGGGATTCACCCCTCCACTTT

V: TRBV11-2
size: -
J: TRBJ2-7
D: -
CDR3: CASSRNRDSPYEQYF
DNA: TGTGCCAGCAGCCGAAACCGGGACTCACCCTACGAGCAGTACTTC

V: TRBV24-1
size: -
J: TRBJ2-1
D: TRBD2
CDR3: CATSDSASGSNEQFF
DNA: TGTGCCACCAGTGATTCGGCTAGCGGGAGCAATGAGCAGTTCTTC

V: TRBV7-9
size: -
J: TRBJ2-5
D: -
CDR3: CASSLGVQGTQYF
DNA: TGTGCCAGCAGCTTAGGCGTTCAAGGGACCCAGTACTTC

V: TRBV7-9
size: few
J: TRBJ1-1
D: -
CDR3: CASRSSGPNTEAFF
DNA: TGTGCCAGCAGGTCGTCGGGACCGAACACTGAAGCTTTCTTT

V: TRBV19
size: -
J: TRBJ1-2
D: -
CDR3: CASSLDYGYTF
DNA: TGTGCCAGTAGTCTAGACTATGGCTACACCTTC

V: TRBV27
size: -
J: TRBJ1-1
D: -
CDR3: CAGSLSQGVPNTEAFF
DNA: TGTGCCGGCAGTTTATCACAGGGAGTTCCGAACACTGAAGCTTTCTTT

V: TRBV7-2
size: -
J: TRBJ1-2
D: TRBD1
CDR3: CASIPLIAGGHGYTF
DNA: TGTGCCAGCATCCCTCTTATCGCAGGGGGCCATGGCTACACCTTC

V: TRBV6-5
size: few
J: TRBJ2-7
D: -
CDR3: CASSYSAESIYEQYF
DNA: TGTGCCAGCAGTTACTCAGCGGAAAGCATCTACGAGCAGTACTTC

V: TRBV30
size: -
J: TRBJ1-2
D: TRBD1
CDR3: CAWRPLPRDRGYGYTF
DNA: TGTGCCTGGAGGCCATTACCTCGGGACAGGGGCTATGGCTACACCTTC

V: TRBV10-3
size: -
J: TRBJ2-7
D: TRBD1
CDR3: CAISEVDRASRSYEQYF
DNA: TGTGCCATCAGTGAAGTCGACAGGGCTAGTCGCTCCTACGAGCAGTACTTC

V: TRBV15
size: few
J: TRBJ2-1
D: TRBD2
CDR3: CATSIGTSGRNNEQFF
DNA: TGTGCCACCAGCATCGGGACTAGCGGGAGGAACAATGAGCAGTTCTTC

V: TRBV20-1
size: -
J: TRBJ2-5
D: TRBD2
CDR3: CSASGGRGNQETQYF
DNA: TGCAGCGCTAGCGGGGGCCGAGGAAACCAAGAGACCCAGTACTTC

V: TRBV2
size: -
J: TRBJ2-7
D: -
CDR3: CASSETPRYEQYF
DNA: TGTGCCAGCAGTGAGACCCCTCGTTACGAGCAGTACTTC

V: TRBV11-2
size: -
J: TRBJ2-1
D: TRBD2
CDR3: CASSHSTSGSSGEQFF
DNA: TGTGCCAGCAGCCACTCGACTAGCGGGAGTTCGGGTGAGCAGTTCTTC

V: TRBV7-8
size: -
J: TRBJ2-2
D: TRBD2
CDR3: CASSLLAGRVTGELFF
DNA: TGTGCCAGCAGCCTACTAGCGGGAAGGGTTACCGGGGAGCTGTTTTTT

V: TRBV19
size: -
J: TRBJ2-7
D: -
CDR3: CATSLRAGSYEQYF
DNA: TGTGCCACCTCCCTAAGGGCAGGGTCCTACGAGCAGTACTTC

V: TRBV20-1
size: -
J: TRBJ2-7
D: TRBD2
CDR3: CSAPLAGGRNEQYF
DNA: TGCAGTGCCCCACTAGCGGGGGGTAGAAACGAGCAGTACTTC

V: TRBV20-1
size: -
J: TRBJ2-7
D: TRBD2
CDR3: CSGSGGTYEQYF
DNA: TGCAGTGGTAGCGGGGGGACCTACGAGCAGTACTTC

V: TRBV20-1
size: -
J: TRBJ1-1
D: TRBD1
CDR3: CSARTTGGREAFF
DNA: TGCAGTGCTAGAACAACAGGGGGCCGTGAAGCTTTCTTT

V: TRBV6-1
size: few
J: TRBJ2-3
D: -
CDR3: CASSEEGGGTQYF
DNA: TGTGCCAGCAGTGAAGAGGGGGGAGGTACGCAGTATTTT

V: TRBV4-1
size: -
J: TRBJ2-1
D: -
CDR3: CASSQVGNEQFF
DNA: TGCGCCAGCAGCCAAGTGGGGAATGAGCAGTTCTTC

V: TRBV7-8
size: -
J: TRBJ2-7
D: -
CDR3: CASSLAGRRNYEQYF
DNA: TGTGCCAGCAGCTTAGCAGGGCGGAGGAACTACGAGCAGTACTTC

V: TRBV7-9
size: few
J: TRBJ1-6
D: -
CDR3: CASSSWGGRNSPLHF
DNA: TGTGCCAGCAGCTCCTGGGGGGGGAGGAATTCACCCCTCCACTTT

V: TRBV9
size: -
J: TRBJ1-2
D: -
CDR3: CASSENKDGYTF
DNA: TGTGCCAGCAGCGAGAACAAGGATGGCTACACCTTC

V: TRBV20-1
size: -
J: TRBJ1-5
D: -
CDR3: CSALRGQPQHF
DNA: TGCAGTGCATTAAGGGGTCAGCCCCAGCATTTT

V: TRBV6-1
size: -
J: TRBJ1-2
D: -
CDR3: CASSPTGNYGYTF
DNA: TGTGCCAGCAGCCCGACAGGAAACTATGGCTACACCTTC

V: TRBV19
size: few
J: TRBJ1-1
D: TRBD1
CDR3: CASSIRTGSTEAFF
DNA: TGTGCCAGTAGTATCCGGACAGGGAGCACTGAAGCTTTCTTT

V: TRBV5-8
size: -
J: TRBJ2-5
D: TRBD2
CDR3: CASSLEIAGKETQYF
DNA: TGTGCCAGCAGCTTGGAGATAGCGGGAAAAGAGACCCAGTACTTC

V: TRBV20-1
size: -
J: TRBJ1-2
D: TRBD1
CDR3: CSASSDRADGYTF
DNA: TGCAGTGCTAGCTCAGACAGGGCCGATGGCTACACCTTC

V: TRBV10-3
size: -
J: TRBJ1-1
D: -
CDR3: CAIRWLEDTEAFF
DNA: TGTGCCATCCGATGGTTAGAGGACACTGAAGCTTTCTTT

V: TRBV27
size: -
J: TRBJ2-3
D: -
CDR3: CASSFLTDNTQYF
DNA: TGTGCCAGCAGTTTTCTGACAGACAATACGCAGTATTTT

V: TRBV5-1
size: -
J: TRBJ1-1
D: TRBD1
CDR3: CASSPDRENTEAFF
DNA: TGCGCCAGCAGCCCGGACAGGGAGAACACTGAAGCTTTCTTT

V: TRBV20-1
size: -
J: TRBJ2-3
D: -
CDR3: CSASASLGGTDTQYF
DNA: TGCAGTGCTAGTGCGTCCCTAGGAGGGACAGATACGCAGTATTTT

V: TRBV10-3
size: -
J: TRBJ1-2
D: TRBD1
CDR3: CAISTGVTNYGYTF
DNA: TGTGCCATCAGTACAGGGGTGACTAACTATGGCTACACCTTC